Shown below are 20 T cell receptor beta chains from a single sample sequenced in a study of beta chain features in type 1 diabetes. These receptors are not linked to any known antigen. Reverse transcription of all isolated RNA meant that expressed TCRB transcripts were sequenced. Only in-frame clones appear in the TCRdb table, and some are missing; sequencing was by immunoSEQ multiplex PCR. The sample lists 120,000 to 150,000 clones; 13% were seen once. Study observations and caveats: All four CD4+ subsets from Type 1 diabetes patients carried moderately but significantly shorter TCRB CDR3s.

The material sequenced was central memory CD4+ T cells from blood. The receptors were sampled from a man younger than 30 with type 1 diabetes.

The V call is TRBV28, the J call TRBJ2-7; D may be TRBD2 (7 bases). The CDR3 runs to 15 residues. Looked up from germline, CDR1 is MDHEN and CDR2 is SYDVKM. Between the trimmed V and J ends, which lost 4 bases and 0 bases, there was a span of 13 bases. The CDR3 protein is CASSSAGASSYEQYF. The CDR3 region has the DNA TGTGCCAGCAGTTCGGCGGGGGCGAGCTCCTACGAGCAGTACTTC.

This clone was recorded many times. The V gene is TRBV29-1, the J gene TRBJ2-5, with 7 bases that match TRBD1. This CDR3 has 14 amino acids. Germline trimming cut 4 bases from V and 2 bases from J; bases unmatched to any gene: 7. CDR1 and CDR2 (germline): SQVTM, ANQGSEA. As DNA, the CDR3 is TGCAGCGTTGGGACGGGACAGCTACAAGAGACCCAGTACTTC. This translates into CSVGTGQLQETQYF.

The genes are TRBV6-1 and TRBJ2-3; D is uncertain. Between the trimmed V and J ends, which lost 3 bases and 0 bases, there was a span of 10 bases. Germline values: CDR1 MNHNS, CDR2 SASEGT. The CDR3 spans 15 residues. CDR3 coding DNA: TGTGCCAGCAGTGATGGACGGCAAAGCACAGATACGCAGTATTTT. Its translation: CASSDGRQSTDTQYF.

There are a few counts of this clone. This chain uses TRBV29-1 with TRBJ1-1, with D perhaps matching TRBD1 (6 bases). V gave up 4 bases and J gave up 4 bases, with 13 bases separating them. Germline V gene sequence: CDR1 SQVTM, CDR2 ANQGSEA. This CDR3 is built from 13 residues. The CDR3 spells CSVVRTEGTEAFF. The CDR3 nucleotides read TGCAGCGTTGTCCGGACAGAGGGCACTGAAGCTTTCTTT.

This clone was counted only a few times. V gene TRBV9 combines with J gene TRBJ2-7; 10 nucleotides line up with TRBD1. This CDR3 is built from 15 residues. V shed 4 bases and J 5 bases; nucleotides not matched to a gene: 9. Germline V gives CDR1 SGDLS, CDR2 YYNGEE. In nucleotides, the CDR3 is TGTGCCAGCAGCCCGAGGCGGGACAGGGGCAACGAGCAGTACTTC. Its translation: CASSPRRDRGNEQYF.

Only a few counts were recorded for this clone. CDR3 sequence reads: CASSPRGDTLNTEAFF. CDR3 DNA: TGTGCCAGCAGCCCAAGGGGGGACACCTTGAACACTGAAGCTTTCTTT. The chain recombines TRBV9 with TRBJ1-1; D is perhaps TRBD1 (6 bases). The V end was cut by 4 bases, the J end by 0 bases, with 16 bases between. This CDR3 spans 16 amino acids. CDR1 is SGDLS, CDR2 YYNGEE, per germline.

This clone was counted many times. The rearrangement uses TRBV6-5 and TRBJ2-1, with 8 positions matching TRBD2. CDR3 length equals 15 residues. The junction had 6 bases not matched to a gene; V was cut back by 2 bases and J by 6 bases. Germline V gives CDR1 MNHEY, CDR2 SVGAGI. The CDR3 nucleotides are TGTGCCAGCAGTTACGCACTAGCGGAGTCCAATGAGCAGTTCTTC. Amino acids: CASSYALAESNEQFF.

The V and J genes are TRBV18 and TRBJ2-3, with 10 bases matching TRBD1. Germline loops: CDR1 KGHSH, CDR2 LQKENI. V was clipped by 2 bases and J by 4 bases; unmatched bases: 3. The CDR3 runs 15 residues. CDR3 nucleotide sequence: TGTGCCAGCTCACCATCAGGACAGGGGGCAGATACGCAGTATTTT. Its protein is CASSPSGQGADTQYF.

In this sample, this clone turned up a few times. In DNA, the CDR3 is TGTGCCTGGAGTGTGGGGGTCCACGAGCAGTACTTC. Protein sequence: CAWSVGVHEQYF. This chain links TRBV30 with TRBJ2-7; D possibly matches TRBD1 or TRBD2 (5 bases each). Germline CDR1 reads GTSNPN; CDR2 reads SVGIG (reference sequence). The length of the CDR3 is 12 residues. V was pared by 0 bases and J by 5 bases, with 8 bases between.

The CDR3, as DNA: TGTGCCTGGACCCCATCGGGGGCAAGAGGCACAGATACGCAGTATTTT. This codes for CAWTPSGARGTDTQYF. The chain uses TRBV30 and TRBJ2-3, with D possibly called TRBD1 or TRBD2 (6 bases each). Germline CDR1 reads GTSNPN; CDR2 reads SVGIG (reference sequence). This CDR3 is 16 amino acids long. The V gene lost 4 bases and the J gene lost 1 base, with 18 bases spanning the gap.

This clone has at least ten counts. The J gene is TRBJ2-7, the V gene TRBV7-9; D might be TRBD2 (5 bases). V was shortened by 2 bases and J by 6 bases, with 11 bases between the two germline ends. The V gene's germline CDR1 is SEHNR and CDR2 FQNEAQ (reference sequence). This CDR3 comprises 13 residues. The CDR3 here is CASSLLEESEQYF. In DNA, the CDR3 is TGTGCCAGCAGCTTATTGGAGGAGTCCGAGCAGTACTTC.

The J gene is TRBJ1-6, the V gene TRBV27, with D unclear. CDR1 and CDR2 from the germline V gene are MNHEY and SMNVEV (reference sequence). The CDR3 spans 14 residues. V was cut by 5 bases and J by 11 bases, with 16 bases left in between. CDR3 nucleotides: TGTGCCAGCAGTCAGACTGAGAGTCGGCCACCCCTCCACTTT. Amino acids: CASSQTESRPPLHF.

The sample holds a few counts of this clone. The chain is built from TRBV6-1 and TRBJ2-2, with 7 bases aligning to TRBD1. V lost 9 bases and J lost 5; bases outside the gene matches: 9. The CDR3 consists of 14 residues. Germline CDR1 reads MNHNS; CDR2 reads SASEGT. CDR3 coding DNA: TGTGCCAGTCGCAGGGACAGAGCAACCGGGGAGCTGTTTTTT. It translates to CASRRDRATGELFF.

There are many counts of this clone. In nucleotides, the CDR3 is TGTGCCCGCAGGGGACAGGAAGGTTCACCCCTCCACTTT. Its protein product is CARRGQEGSPLHF. The rearrangement joins TRBV30 to TRBJ1-6, with 8 bases aligning to TRBD1. Losses at the gene ends were 8 bases for V and 9 bases for J; bases not matched to a gene: 9. CDR3 length: 13 amino acids. Germline-derived CDR1 and CDR2 are GTSNPN and SVGIG (reference sequence).

The chain combines TRBV4-2 with TRBJ2-1, with no clear D. Germline values: CDR1 LGHNA, CDR2 YNFKEQ. This CDR3 comprises 12 residues. The germline V and J ends were trimmed by 3 bases and 4 bases, with 4 bases remaining between them. The CDR3 reads CASSHPYNEQFF. DNA for the CDR3: TGTGCCAGCAGCCACCCTTACAATGAGCAGTTCTTC.

The chain recombines TRBV2 with TRBJ2-7; a possible D gene is TRBD2 (7 bases). Per the germline V gene, CDR1 is SNHLY and CDR2 is FYNNEI. CDR3 length: 16 residues. V gave up 1 base and J gave up 1 base, with 14 bases separating them. The CDR3 here is CASSEGTGRGSYEQYF. CDR3 nucleotide sequence: TGTGCCAGCAGTGAAGGTACAGGGAGGGGATCCTACGAGCAGTACTTC.

This clone was recorded at least ten times. V usage is TRBV7-2 and J usage is TRBJ2-1, with 9 bases fitting TRBD1. The J segment lost 12 bases and the V segment lost 3 bases, leaving 3 bases of the junction unmatched. Germline-derived CDR1 and CDR2 are SGHTA and FQGNSA. CDR3 length equals 12 residues. CDR3 coding DNA: TGTGCCAGCAGCTTCCCGACAGGGGGGCAGTTCTTC. Translation gives CASSFPTGGQFF.

This clone was found many times. The rearrangement joins TRBV7-9 to TRBJ2-7; D is unclear. Germline CDR1 reads SEHNR; CDR2 reads FQNEAQ (reference sequence). The germline V and J ends were trimmed by 5 bases and 3 bases, with 5 bases remaining between them. The CDR3 covers 11 residues. The CDR3 DNA reads as TGTGCCAGCAGCCGCGGCTACGAGCAGTACTTC. This translates into CASSRGYEQYF.

This clone came up many times. This rearrangement joins TRBV9 to TRBJ1-3; no clear D gene. Trimming took off 3 bases at V and 0 bases at J, with 10 bases between the two ends. The CDR3 is 15 amino acids. Germline V gene lookup returns CDR1 SGDLS and CDR2 YYNGEE. The CDR3, as DNA: TGTGCCAGCAGCGCCTTACAGAGCTCTGGAAACACCATATATTTT. Protein sequence: CASSALQSSGNTIYF.

This clone was seen at least ten times. This sequence joins TRBV30 and TRBJ2-5, with TRBD2 matching 12 bases. Germline loops: CDR1 GTSNPN, CDR2 SVGIG (reference sequence). Germline trimming cut 4 bases from V and 5 bases from J; bases unmatched to any gene: 5. The CDR3 runs 14 residues. Written as DNA, the CDR3 is TGTGCCTGGACTAGCGGGGGGGCGTGGGAGACCCAGTACTTC. This codes for CAWTSGGAWETQYF.